This T cell receptor (beta chain) emerged from a study of blood T cells in healthy people across ages. At least 6 million PBMCs were isolated per sample. Notes on this clonotype: Its specificity is not known.

General study findings and limits: Researchers said unsorted PBMCs prevented a conclusive naive versus antigen-experienced comparison. Higher naive T cell percentage went strongly together with higher TCR beta diversity. Higher diversity and more naive CD4+ cells were features of long-lived donors, compared to aged donors.

A second PCR of 7 to 11 cycles used a sample-barcoded 5' primer and a J-beta primer mix. MiXCR, run by TCRdb on the 5' RACE reads, gives a single entry per CDR3 protein. The repertoire consists of about 1,600,000 distinct CDR3 sequences, with around 39% occurring once and the leading ten covering 7.9%. Sequencing was done on a sample of blood. The sequence was collected from a woman aged 18-29 years in good health.

CDR3 DNA sequence: TGTGCCAGCAGTTACACGTCGGCAGCAAGCTCCTACGAGCAGTACTTC. It specifies CASSYTSAASSYEQYF. J is TRBJ2-7 and V is TRBV6-5; D unclear. Germline-derived CDR1 and CDR2 are MNHEY and SVGAGI. This CDR3 region has 16 residues. V lost 2 bases and J 0 bases, leaving 14 bases between the germline ends.